A selection of T cell receptor beta chains follows, all from one sample in a study of a mutant IDH1 vaccine in newly diagnosed glioma. Measured with immunoSEQ multiplex PCR; TCRdb has only the in-frame clones, and not every one. The sample shows approximately 66,000 clones, about 80% of them seen only once. These receptors lack a known antigen. Sample: PBMCs, taken from a glioma patient whose treatment included an IDH1 peptide vaccine. These receptors came from a man younger than 35 with glioma. The CDR3 runs from the conserved cysteine through the conserved F or W. A D gene is named only where the DNA matches it firmly. Not all rows give a size; the values are once, few, many and, for expanded clones, a class.

clone_size: NA; d_call: NA; v_call: TRBV9; j_call: TRBJ1-4; cdr3_nt: TGTGCCAGCAGCGATGAAGCGGGGGGTGGAAAACTGTTTTTT; cdr3_aa: CASSDEAGGGKLFF
clone_size: NA; d_call: NA; v_call: TRBV12-2; j_call: TRBJ2-1; cdr3_nt: TGTGCAAGTCGCTTAGCTGGGGAGGGGCGAAAGTCCAATGAGCAGTTCTTC; cdr3_aa: CASRLAGEGRKSNEQFF
clone_size: NA; d_call: NA; v_call: TRBV6-6; j_call: TRBJ2-7; cdr3_nt: TGTGCCAGCAGGAACCTCTACGAGCAGTACTTC; cdr3_aa: CASRNLYEQYF
clone_size: NA; d_call: TRBD2; v_call: TRBV4-3; j_call: TRBJ2-3; cdr3_nt: TGCGCCAGCAGCCAAGAAGAGGAGACTAGCGTGGATACGCAGTATTTT; cdr3_aa: CASSQEEETSVDTQYF
clone_size: NA; d_call: TRBD1; v_call: TRBV19; j_call: TRBJ1-1; cdr3_nt: TGTGCCATCCGACGAACAGGGGTTGGGGCCACCCACACTGAAGCTTTCTTT; cdr3_aa: CAIRRTGVGATHTEAFF
clone_size: NA; d_call: NA; v_call: TRBV7-8; j_call: TRBJ2-1; cdr3_nt: TGTGCCAGCAGCCCCGGTGAGGCCTCCTACAATGAGCAGTTCTTC; cdr3_aa: CASSPGEASYNEQFF
clone_size: NA; d_call: NA; v_call: TRBV9; j_call: TRBJ1-3; cdr3_nt: TGTGCCAGCACGACCGGGGATACAAACACCATATATTTT; cdr3_aa: CASTTGDTNTIYF
clone_size: NA; d_call: NA; v_call: TRBV27; j_call: TRBJ1-2; cdr3_nt: TGTGCCAGCAGTTTACGGGGGCTGGATGGCTACACCTTC; cdr3_aa: CASSLRGLDGYTF
clone_size: NA; d_call: NA; v_call: TRBV30; j_call: TRBJ1-5; cdr3_nt: TGTGCCTGGAGTCCTCGAGTCCGACGGTCCAATCAGCCCCAGCATTTT; cdr3_aa: CAWSPRVRRSNQPQHF
clone_size: NA; d_call: NA; v_call: TRBV28; j_call: TRBJ2-7; cdr3_nt: TGTGCCAGCAGTCCCCCCTTAAACGAGCAGTACTTC; cdr3_aa: CASSPPLNEQYF
clone_size: once; d_call: NA; v_call: TRBV4-1; j_call: TRBJ1-1; cdr3_nt: TGCGCCAGCAGCCCACGACAGAAATACACTGAAGCTTTCTTT; cdr3_aa: CASSPRQKYTEAFF
clone_size: NA; d_call: NA; v_call: TRBV10-1; j_call: TRBJ2-5; cdr3_nt: TGCGCCAACTCGACCTCGACAGGCCACCAAGAGACCCAGTACTTC; cdr3_aa: CANSTSTGHQETQYF
clone_size: NA; d_call: NA; v_call: TRBV15; j_call: TRBJ2-3; cdr3_nt: TGTGCCACCAGCAGGACAGGCTCTAGCACAGATACGCAGTATTTT; cdr3_aa: CATSRTGSSTDTQYF
clone_size: NA; d_call: TRBD1; v_call: TRBV5-5; j_call: TRBJ2-2; cdr3_nt: TGTGCCAGCAGCCGGAGACAGGGGGCGGCGACCGGGGAGCTGTTTTTT; cdr3_aa: CASSRRQGAATGELFF
clone_size: NA; d_call: NA; v_call: TRBV25-1; j_call: TRBJ2-2; cdr3_nt: TGTGCCAGCAGTGACTACGGGACACCGCCCTCGAACACCGGGGAGCTGTTTTTT; cdr3_aa: CASSDYGTPPSNTGELFF
clone_size: few; d_call: NA; v_call: TRBV13; j_call: TRBJ2-1; cdr3_nt: TGTGCCAGCAGCTTAGAGAACCCCCTTAGGGACGATGAGCAGTTCTTC; cdr3_aa: CASSLENPLRDDEQFF
clone_size: NA; d_call: NA; v_call: TRBV7-8; j_call: TRBJ2-7; cdr3_nt: TGTGCCAGCAGCTTAACCGCCGACTACGAGCAGTACTTC; cdr3_aa: CASSLTADYEQYF
clone_size: NA; d_call: NA; v_call: TRBV27; j_call: TRBJ2-3; cdr3_nt: TGTGCCAGCAGTCCTTACCCTGCTAGCTCCCGACTGGGGGATACGCAGTATTTT; cdr3_aa: CASSPYPASSRLGDTQYF
clone_size: NA; d_call: NA; v_call: TRBV4-3; j_call: TRBJ2-3; cdr3_nt: TGCGCCAGCAGCCAAGATATAGGGCGTGATACGCAGTATTTT; cdr3_aa: CASSQDIGRDTQYF
clone_size: NA; d_call: NA; v_call: TRBV6-1; j_call: TRBJ2-7; cdr3_nt: TGTGCCAGCAGTAAAATGGGTCAGGGAATCTACGAGCAGTACTTC; cdr3_aa: CASSKMGQGIYEQYF
clone_size: NA; d_call: NA; v_call: TRBV5-1; j_call: TRBJ1-2; cdr3_nt: TGCGCCAGCAGCGCAGTAGGGGGGGAGTATGGCTACACCTTC; cdr3_aa: CASSAVGGEYGYTF
clone_size: NA; d_call: NA; v_call: TRBV7-9; j_call: TRBJ1-5; cdr3_nt: TGTGCCAGCAGCTTGGATACCTTCCAGGGCCGCAATCAGCCCCAGCATTTT; cdr3_aa: CASSLDTFQGRNQPQHF
clone_size: NA; d_call: TRBD1; v_call: TRBV4-1; j_call: TRBJ2-7; cdr3_nt: TGCGCCAGCAGCCAAGACGTAAACAGGGGGTCCTACGAGCAGTACTTC; cdr3_aa: CASSQDVNRGSYEQYF
clone_size: NA; d_call: NA; v_call: TRBV7-9; j_call: TRBJ1-5; cdr3_nt: TGTGCCAGCAGCTTAAGTTCAGGAGACAATCAGCCCCAGCATTTT; cdr3_aa: CASSLSSGDNQPQHF
clone_size: NA; d_call: NA; v_call: TRBV13; j_call: TRBJ2-1; cdr3_nt: TGTGCCAGCAGCTTGGGCGGGGGCGACTTCTATGAGCAGTTCTTC; cdr3_aa: CASSLGGGDFYEQFF
clone_size: NA; d_call: TRBD1; v_call: TRBV4-1; j_call: TRBJ2-7; cdr3_nt: TGCGCCAGCAGCCAGATGGGACAGGCGGAATCCGAGCAGTACTTC; cdr3_aa: CASSQMGQAESEQYF
clone_size: NA; d_call: NA; v_call: TRBV7-6; j_call: TRBJ1-5; cdr3_nt: TGTGCCAGCAGCCAGAGGGGGGTCAATCAGCCCCAGCATTTT; cdr3_aa: CASSQRGVNQPQHF
clone_size: NA; d_call: NA; v_call: TRBV27; j_call: TRBJ1-1; cdr3_nt: TGTGCCAGCAGTTTATCAGGGCGGGAAGCTTTCTTT; cdr3_aa: CASSLSGREAFF
clone_size: NA; d_call: TRBD1; v_call: TRBV7-2; j_call: TRBJ2-5; cdr3_nt: TGTGCCAGCAGCTTCAGAGGGGGCGGGGAGACCCAGTACTTC; cdr3_aa: CASSFRGGGETQYF
clone_size: few; d_call: TRBD1; v_call: TRBV19; j_call: TRBJ1-1; cdr3_nt: TGTGCCAGTAGTATGGGGCAGGGGGGCACTGAAGCTTTCTTT; cdr3_aa: CASSMGQGGTEAFF
clone_size: NA; d_call: NA; v_call: TRBV28; j_call: TRBJ2-7; cdr3_nt: TGTGCCAGCAGTTTGTCCGGGGGCGGCTACGAGCAGTACTTC; cdr3_aa: CASSLSGGGYEQYF
clone_size: NA; d_call: NA; v_call: TRBV2; j_call: TRBJ2-3; cdr3_nt: TGTGCCAGCAGTAAAGACAGGAGGAACACAGATACGCAGTATTTT; cdr3_aa: CASSKDRRNTDTQYF
clone_size: NA; d_call: NA; v_call: TRBV19; j_call: TRBJ1-4; cdr3_nt: TGTGCCAGTAAGGTACGGGTGTTGACTAATGAAAAACTGTTTTTT; cdr3_aa: CASKVRVLTNEKLFF
clone_size: NA; d_call: TRBD1; v_call: TRBV27; j_call: TRBJ2-7; cdr3_nt: TGTGCCAGCAGTAAATGGGGACAGGGGGCCTACGAGCAGTACTTC; cdr3_aa: CASSKWGQGAYEQYF
clone_size: NA; d_call: TRBD2; v_call: TRBV6-6; j_call: TRBJ2-7; cdr3_nt: TGTGCCAGCAGCGTCCCCGGACTAGCGTTTTATCAGTACTTC; cdr3_aa: CASSVPGLAFYQYF
clone_size: NA; d_call: TRBD2; v_call: TRBV6-6; j_call: TRBJ2-5; cdr3_nt: TGTGCCAGCAGTTATCGGGAGGGGGAGACCCAGTACTTC; cdr3_aa: CASSYREGETQYF
clone_size: once; d_call: NA; v_call: TRBV11-1; j_call: TRBJ1-2; cdr3_nt: TGTGCCAGCAGCCTCGCTGGTACCAACTATGGCTACACCTTC; cdr3_aa: CASSLAGTNYGYTF
clone_size: once; d_call: TRBD1; v_call: TRBV27; j_call: TRBJ2-7; cdr3_nt: TGTGCCAGCAGTTTCAACAGGGGGCGAGGCGAGCAGTACTTC; cdr3_aa: CASSFNRGRGEQYF